This T cell receptor (beta chain) was sequenced for a study of blood T cell repertoires in COVID-19. Overall study: The United States, Italy and Spain provided the acute and convalescent COVID-19 samples. Sample material is recorded as cDNA or gDNA derived from T cells, B-cell-depleted T cells, or PBMCs.

This CDR3 spans 15 amino acids. Germline V gene data show CDR1 as SGHVS and CDR2 as FQNEAQ. V lost 4 bases, J lost 0 bases, and 11 bases lay in between. Source study methods: Reference gene primer amplification gave nucleated cell count estimates. Method: immunoSEQ multiplex PCR; TCRdb's copy keeps in-frame clones and lacks some. V and J calls and clone size are copied from that table; D and trimming were computed from the DNA. This sample has 220,000 or so clones; 65% to 85% occur once, and the top ten carry less than 2.5%. V gene TRBV7-8 combines with J gene TRBJ2-3; tentatively, D is TRBD1 (6 bases). This clonotype originated in an older woman with acute or convalescent COVID-19. The source material was peripheral blood. The CDR3, as DNA: TGTGCCAGCAGCTCGGACAGAAAAAGCACAGATACGCAGTATTTT. Translated, it gives CASSSDRKSTDTQYF.